These T cell receptor beta chains were read from a single sample in a study of T cells in localized non-small cell lung cancer. Only in-frame clones appear in the TCRdb table, and some are missing; sequencing was by immunoSEQ multiplex PCR. The repertoire includes about 59,000 clones, 70% to 90% of them detected once, and roughly a fifth sits in the top ten. Specimen: peripheral blood, collected before any cancer treatment. These receptors all come from a man aged 40 to 69 with stage I squamous cell lung carcinoma. The CDR3 runs from the conserved cysteine through the conserved F or W. D genes are given only for firm matches. Clone size is not always given. Where it is, it says once, few, many or a class for expanded clones.

V	J	length	size	D	CDR3
TRBV2	TRBJ1-1	13	-	TRBD1	CASSGQGSTEAFF
TRBV5-1	TRBJ2-5	14	-	-	CASSLQGKGETQYF
TRBV27	TRBJ2-1	17	-	TRBD1	CASSLLTGTGIYNEQFF
TRBV28	TRBJ1-5	16	-	-	CASSFLRRGINQPQHF
TRBV6-1	TRBJ2-3	15	-	-	CASRSSPQGTDTQYF
TRBV2	TRBJ1-3	14	-	-	CASSATGPSGTIYF
TRBV2	TRBJ2-7	14	-	-	CASSPSGTAYEQYF
TRBV29-1	TRBJ2-7	13	-	TRBD1	CSVKTGVGYEQYF
TRBV7-7	TRBJ2-2	13	few	-	CASSSTKRGELFF
TRBV28	TRBJ1-1	16	-	-	CASSRTLGWGNTEAFF
TRBV9	TRBJ2-2	18	-	TRBD2	CASSVASIGLVGAGELFF
TRBV5-4	TRBJ1-4	17	-	-	CASSMTGAARVDEKLFF
TRBV9	TRBJ2-2	15	-	TRBD2	CASSARGGNTGELFF
TRBV29-1	TRBJ2-3	12	-	-	CSVDSGTDTQYF
TRBV4-1	TRBJ2-2	17	-	TRBD1	CASRNPGGQGNTGELFF
TRBV4-1	TRBJ1-2	15	-	-	CASSQDEDISYGYTF
TRBV11-2	TRBJ2-1	16	once	-	CASSLRTSSSYNEQFF
TRBV5-1	TRBJ2-7	14	-	TRBD2	CASSFTSGSYEQYF
TRBV5-3	TRBJ2-1	14	-	TRBD2	CARSLWGLDNEQFF
TRBV5-1	TRBJ2-4	14	-	-	CASSLEGQSNIQYF
TRBV30	TRBJ1-1	13	few	-	CASGGQGNTEAFF
TRBV10-3	TRBJ1-5	16	-	-	CAISESPVGVGQPQHF
TRBV2	TRBJ2-1	13	-	-	CASSVLDVNEQFF
TRBV18	TRBJ1-4	18	-	-	CASSERRGRAATNEKLFF
TRBV11-2	TRBJ2-1	15	-	-	CASSSPLRSRGEQFF
TRBV7-9	TRBJ1-2	12	-	-	CASSLGQGGYTF
TRBV4-2	TRBJ1-2	12	once	-	CASRRTSYGYTF
TRBV29-1	TRBJ2-6	15	-	-	CSVLVVPPGANVLTF
TRBV5-4	TRBJ1-2	14	-	-	CASSGREARHGYTF
TRBV6-5	TRBJ2-3	16	-	TRBD2	CASSYRRSGSTDTQYF
TRBV25-1	TRBJ1-4	14	-	TRBD1	CASSDDRASEKLFF
TRBV15	TRBJ1-6	14	-	-	CATSREPGGSPLHF
TRBV14	TRBJ1-4	15	-	-	CASSQDRLVGEKLFF
TRBV6-1	TRBJ2-2	16	-	TRBD2	CASSALGRRGTGELFF
TRBV4-1	TRBJ2-3	16	-	TRBD2	CASSQQGGPRTDTQYF
TRBV30	TRBJ2-2	12	-	-	CAWNRDTGELFF
TRBV7-9	TRBJ1-2	12	-	TRBD1	CASSLGQRRYTF
TRBV7-2	TRBJ2-5	15	-	-	CASRIKLASQETQYF
TRBV5-4	TRBJ1-3	17	many	-	CASSLRAQGLSGNTIYF
TRBV6-5	TRBJ2-5	16	-	-	CASSSVGGVVGETQYF